These 21 T cell receptor beta chains were sequenced from one sample in a study of HIV-infected patients and healthy controls. Roughly three months, about 14 weeks, into antiretroviral therapy, follow-up blood was collected. Whole blood was used without fractionation, so all unsorted peripheral T cells were included. Reverse transcription used about 510 ng RNA and constant-region primers for alpha and beta. Alpha and beta chain libraries were made separately by chain-specific third strand synthesis with multiplexing indices. TCRdb passed the 5' RACE reads through MiXCR, listing each CDR3 protein once. The sample consists of a few thousand distinct CDR3 sequences, just under 9% of them appearing once. Sequences were derived from blood, sampled during antiretroviral therapy. The receptors stem from an adult with HIV infection.

In its sample, this clonotype ranks as medium-sized. The J gene is TRBJ2-3, the V gene TRBV3-1; D is tentatively TRBD1 or TRBD2 (5 bases each). Trimming removed 9 bases at V and 0 bases at J, with 10 bases between. The CDR3 is made up of 13 amino acids. Germline V gene data show CDR1 as LGHDT and CDR2 as YNNKEL (reference sequence). CDR3 in DNA: TGTGCCAGTACGGGGCTCAGCACAGATACGCAGTATTTT. It specifies CASTGLSTDTQYF.

The sample holds many counts of this clonotype. V gene TRBV7-2 combines with J gene TRBJ2-7; D may correspond to TRBD1 or TRBD2 (5 bases each). CDR3 size: 16 residues. V was pared by 1 base and J by 3 bases, with 16 bases between. Germline V gives CDR1 SGHTA, CDR2 FQGNSA. The CDR3 sequence is CASSLEVPGPNYEQYF. As DNA, the CDR3 is TGTGCCAGCAGCTTAGAGGTTCCGGGACCGAACTACGAGCAGTACTTC. Together with reference TRBV7-2 and TRBJ2-7, the CDR3 gives the full variable domain: GAGVSQSPSNKVTEKGKDVELRCDPISGHTALYWYRQSLGQGLEFLIYFQGNSAPDKSGLPSDRFSAERTGGSVSTLTIQRTQQEDSAVYLCASSLEVPGPNYEQYFGPGTRLTVT.

This clonotype was counted ten times or more. The rearrangement links TRBV2 to TRBJ2-5; no reliable D call. CDR1 SNHLY and CDR2 FYNNEI come from the germline V gene. The CDR3 sequence is 15 residues long. V lost 4 bases and J 5 bases, leaving 17 bases between the germline ends. For the CDR3, the DNA is TGTGCCAGCAGTGCCGGATCTGCAGGAAGGGAGACCCAGTACTTC. Translating it yields CASSAGSAGRETQYF.

In this sample, this clonotype is medium-sized (0.01 to 0.1%). The CDR3 region is CSVGLAGVNEQFF. DNA of the CDR3: TGCAGCGTTGGTTTAGCGGGAGTAAATGAGCAGTTCTTC. The V call is TRBV29-1, the J call TRBJ2-1, with 9 positions matching TRBD2. The length of the CDR3 is 13 residues. Germline V CDR1 and CDR2: SQVTM, ANQGSEA. With 4 bases clipped from V and 7 bases from J, the junction kept 5 bases outside the gene matches.

By frequency in the sample, this clonotype is medium-sized (0.01 to 0.1%). The chain has TRBV12-3 or TRBV12-4 and TRBJ1-1, with D hard to call. The CDR3 is 12 residues long. V was clipped by 7 bases and J by 5 bases, with 11 bases between them. CDR3 residues: CASNPGSTEAFF. CDR3 coding DNA: TGTGCCAGCAATCCCGGTAGTACTGAAGCTTTCTTT.

This clonotype is deemed medium-sized. This chain links TRBV3-1 with TRBJ2-7, with D unresolved. Germline CDR1 is LGHDT and CDR2 is YNNKEL (reference sequence). V was shortened by 8 bases and J by 0 bases, with 11 bases between the two germline ends. The CDR3 totals 13 residues. CDR3 nucleotides: TGTGCCAGCCTCTCAGAGAGCTCCTACGAGCAGTACTTC. Amino acids: CASLSESSYEQYF.

By share of the sample, this clonotype is medium-sized. This chain uses TRBV4-3 with TRBJ2-1, with D unclear. Germline CDR1 reads LGHNA; CDR2 reads YSLEER. V was clipped by 1 base and J by 8 bases, with 18 bases between them. The CDR3 covers 16 residues. DNA of the CDR3: TGCGCCAGCAGCCAAGCGATAGAGACTCGGGTCGATGAGCAGTTCTTC. Its translation is CASSQAIETRVDEQFF.

This clonotype was counted ten times or more. This sequence joins TRBV4-2 and TRBJ2-3; TRBD2 might be the D (6 bases). Germline V gene sequence: CDR1 LGHNA, CDR2 YNFKEQ. The CDR3 is 18 amino acids. The germline V and J ends were trimmed by 1 base and 0 bases, with 17 bases remaining between them. As DNA, the CDR3 is TGTGCCAGCAGCCAAGGATCTGGAAGCGGGCCTAGCACAGATACGCAGTATTTT. Translating it yields CASSQGSGSGPSTDTQYF.

This clonotype is labeled as medium-sized. This chain uses TRBV13 with TRBJ2-7; no clear D gene. The CDR3 sequence is 17 residues long. V dropped 3 bases and J dropped 3 bases, with 21 bases sitting between them. The germline V gene has CDR1 PRHDT and CDR2 FYEKMQ (reference sequence). DNA for the CDR3: TGTGCCAGCAGCTTTGGTAGACCACTACGGAATTACTACGAGCAGTACTTC. It codes for CASSFGRPLRNYYEQYF.

This clonotype was detected ten times or more. This chain joins TRBV12-3 or TRBV12-4 and TRBJ2-7, with D tentatively TRBD2 (6 bases). Trimming stripped 4 bases from V and 4 bases from J, with 11 bases between. CDR3 length: 13 residues. The CDR3 protein is CASSSTRGYEQYF. In DNA, the CDR3 is TGTGCCAGCAGTTCGACCCGGGGGTACGAGCAGTACTTC.

Sample share makes this clonotype medium-sized. V usage is TRBV14 and J usage is TRBJ2-1; 9 bases line up with TRBD2. V dropped 3 bases and J dropped 8; count of bases not matched to a gene: 11. The CDR3 has 16 amino acids. CDR1 SGHDN and CDR2 FVKESK come from the germline V gene. CDR3 sequence: CASSQKPGLASHEQFF. In DNA, the CDR3 is TGTGCCAGCAGCCAGAAACCGGGACTAGCTTCCCATGAGCAGTTCTTC.

By sample fraction, this clonotype is medium-sized. The chain employs TRBV7-9 and TRBJ2-3; possibly TRBD1 or TRBD2 for D (5 bases each). Germline V gives CDR1 SEHNR, CDR2 FQNEAQ (reference sequence). This CDR3 spans 16 amino acids. The V and J ends lost 6 bases and 3 bases respectively, with 19 bases between them. The CDR3 loop is CASSGSGGAATDTQYF. CDR3 sequence (DNA): TGTGCCAGCAGTGGCAGTGGGGGAGCGGCGACAGATACGCAGTATTTT. The full variable domain, with the rest looked up from reference TRBV7-9 and TRBJ2-3, is DTGVSQNPRHKITKRGQNVTFRCDPISEHNRLYWYRQTLGQGPEFLTYFQNEAQLEKSRLLSDRFSAERPKGSFSTLEIQRTEQGDSAMYLCASSGSGGAATDTQYFGPGTRLTVL.

In this sample, this clonotype turned up many times. The chain uses TRBV10-3 and TRBJ2-5, with 8 nucleotides matching TRBD1. With 0 bases clipped from V and 2 bases from J, the junction kept 2 bases outside the gene matches. Per the germline V gene, CDR1 is ENHRY and CDR2 is SYGVKD. This CDR3 region has 15 residues. CDR3 sequence (DNA): TGTGCCATCAGTGAGTCGGGGGACAGGCAAGAGACCCAGTACTTC. Its protein is CAISESGDRQETQYF.

This clonotype was observed a handful of times. V gene TRBV10-2 combines with J gene TRBJ2-5; 10 positions agree with TRBD2. The CDR3 is 14 amino acids. CDR1 and CDR2 (germline): WSHSY, SAAADI. The V segment lost 8 bases and the J segment 4 bases; nucleotides outside the gene matches: 7. In DNA form, the CDR3 reads TGCGCCAGCCATCCGGGACTAGCGACAGAGACCCAGTACTTC. Its translation: CASHPGLATETQYF.

This clonotype was observed a few times. The chain couples TRBV11-2 to TRBJ2-3; perhaps TRBD1 as D (5 bases). This CDR3 comprises 13 residues. The ends were cut back, 0 bases at V and 7 bases at J, with 8 bases in the middle. Germline V gene lookup returns CDR1 SGHAT and CDR2 FQNNGV. CDR3 sequence: CASSLERQNTQYF. Here the CDR3 DNA reads TGTGCCAGCAGCTTAGAACGACAGAATACGCAGTATTTT.

This clonotype has ten or more counts. The V gene is TRBV3-1, the J gene TRBJ2-7, with 7 nucleotides matching TRBD2. Germline V gene sequence: CDR1 LGHDT, CDR2 YNNKEL (reference sequence). The CDR3 spans 14 residues. V dropped 3 bases and J dropped 4; count of bases not matched to a gene: 6. The CDR3 reads CASSQLGEGYEQYF. CDR3 bases: TGTGCCAGCAGCCAGCTTGGGGAGGGGTACGAGCAGTACTTC.

As concerns this clonotype: A read error is possible here, since a much larger clone lies one base away. The chain is built from TRBV5-6 and TRBJ1-2; maybe TRBD1 (6 bases). There are 14 residues in the CDR3. Germline V gene sequence: CDR1 SGHDT, CDR2 YYEEEE. Between the trimmed V and J ends, which lost 4 bases and 5 bases, there was a span of 15 bases. CDR3 amino acids: CASSPCKGGYGYTF. CDR3 nucleotides: TGTGCCAGCAGCCCATGCAAGGGGGGTTATGGCTACACCTTC.

This clonotype was detected ten times or more. This chain links TRBV10-3 with TRBJ2-5, with D possibly TRBD2 on 6 matching bases. The CDR3 covers 14 residues. V gave up 0 bases and J gave up 4 bases, with 9 bases separating them. In germline, CDR1 is ENHRY, CDR2 SYGVKD. CDR3 sequence: CAISESNGRETQYF. The CDR3 nucleotides read TGTGCCATCAGTGAGTCAAACGGGAGAGAGACCCAGTACTTC.

Ten or more counts support this clonotype. The gene calls are TRBV20-1 and TRBJ1-5; unclear D gene. CDR3 length equals 14 residues. Germline CDR1 is DFQATT and CDR2 is SNEGSKA (reference sequence). Trimming left V 3 bases short and J 2 bases short, with 11 bases between. The CDR3 DNA is TGCAGTGCTAGTGCTGGTGTTGGCAATCAGCCCCAGCATTTT. It is translated as CSASAGVGNQPQHF.

In this sample, this clonotype turned up many times. The V call is TRBV20-1, the J call TRBJ1-4; D call uncertain. Germline V lookup: CDR1 DFQATT, CDR2 SNEGSKA (reference sequence). This CDR3 region has 12 residues. V was pared by 7 bases and J by 8 bases, with 14 bases between. CDR3 DNA sequence: TGCAGTGGGGCCCACAGCGCCGAAAAACTGTTTTTT. Its translation is CSGAHSAEKLFF.

V usage is TRBV7-6 and J usage is TRBJ2-2; tentative D call: TRBD2 (6 bases). Germline V gives CDR1 SGHVS, CDR2 FNYEAQ. V was shortened by 2 bases and J by 5 bases, with 15 bases between the two germline ends. There are 16 residues in the CDR3. This chain's CDR3 is CASSLPGLLGTGELFF. The CDR3 coding sequence is TGTGCCAGCAGCTTACCGGGACTCCTTGGAACCGGGGAGCTGTTTTTT. The full variable domain, completed using reference TRBV7-6 and TRBJ2-2, is GAGVSQSPRYKVTKRGQDVALRCDPISGHVSLYWYRQALGQGPEFLTYFNYEAQQDKSGLPNDRFSAERPEGSISTLTIQRTEQRDSAMYRCASSLPGLLGTGELFFGEGSRLTVL.